This T cell receptor (beta chain) originates from a study of human T cells and chemical hapten exposure. With regard to this clonotype: What it binds is unknown.

Trimming shortened V by 4 bases and J by 6 bases, and 12 bases separated the two germline ends. The CDR3 is 14 amino acids. Germline V gene sequence: CDR1 SGHTA, CDR2 FQGTGA. Findings and limits, study-wide: The study found expanded TCRs formed significantly more large CDR3 similarity clusters than controls.

Documented time point: patch test 3, about 24 weeks after DPC sensitization. The treatment denotes: therapeutic diphenylcyclopropenone sensitization with weekly scalp DPC. Alopecia patients deemed DPC-suitable, aged 18 to 70, excluding pregnancy. It was the library that attached unique molecular identifiers to individual cDNA molecules. Authors' data handling: 90,000 to 100,000 TCRs per sample was the median, with a range of about 20,000 to 690,600. Via MiXCR, TCRdb re-called the RACE reads, giving one row per CDR3 protein. TCRdb's processing, not the study's, gives the V and J calls here. This table has about 160,000 distinct CDR3 sequences, about a quarter appearing once.

The J gene is TRBJ2-2, the V gene TRBV7-3; TRBD2 might be the D (5 bases). The source was whole blood, collected in connection with sensitization to the hapten diphenylcyclopropenone (DPC). The clonotype originates from a young woman with alopecia areata. Some clones in this sample may be carry-over from other donors' samples. CDR3 region: CASSSRSGSGELFF. CDR3 DNA sequence: TGTGCCAGCAGCTCGCGGTCGGGGTCCGGGGAGCTGTTTTTT.